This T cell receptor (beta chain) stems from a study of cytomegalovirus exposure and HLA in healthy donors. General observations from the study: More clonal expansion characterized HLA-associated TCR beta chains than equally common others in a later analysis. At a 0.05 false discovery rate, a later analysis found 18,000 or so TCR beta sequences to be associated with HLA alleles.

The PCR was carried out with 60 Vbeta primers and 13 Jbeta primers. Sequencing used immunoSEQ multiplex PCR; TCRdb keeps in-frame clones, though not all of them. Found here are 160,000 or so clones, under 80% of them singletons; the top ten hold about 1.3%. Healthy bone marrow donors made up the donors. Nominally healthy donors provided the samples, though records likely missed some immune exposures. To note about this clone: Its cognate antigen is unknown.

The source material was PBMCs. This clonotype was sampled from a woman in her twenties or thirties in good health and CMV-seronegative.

The CDR3: CASSIRLRSGVSEPNYGYTF. The CDR3 DNA follows: TGTGCCAGTAGTATAAGGCTCCGTTCGGGGGTCTCTGAACCTAACTATGGCTACACCTTC. The chain uses TRBV19 and TRBJ1-2, with a possible D match to TRBD1 (5 bases). The germline V and J ends were trimmed by 2 bases and 0 bases, with 25 bases remaining between them. This CDR3 has 20 amino acids. Germline V gene lookup returns CDR1 LNHDA and CDR2 SQIVND (reference sequence).